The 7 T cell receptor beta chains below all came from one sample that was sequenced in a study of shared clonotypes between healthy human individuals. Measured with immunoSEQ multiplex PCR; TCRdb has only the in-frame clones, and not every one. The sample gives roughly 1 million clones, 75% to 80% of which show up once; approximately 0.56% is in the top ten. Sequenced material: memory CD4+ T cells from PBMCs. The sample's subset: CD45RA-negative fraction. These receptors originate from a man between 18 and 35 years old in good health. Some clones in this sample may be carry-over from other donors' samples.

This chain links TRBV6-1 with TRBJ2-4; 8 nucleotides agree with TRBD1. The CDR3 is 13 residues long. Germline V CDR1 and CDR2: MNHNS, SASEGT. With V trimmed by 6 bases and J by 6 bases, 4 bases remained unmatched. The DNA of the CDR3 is TGTGCCAGCAGCTTGACAGGGGTAAACATTCAGTACTTC. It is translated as CASSLTGVNIQYF.

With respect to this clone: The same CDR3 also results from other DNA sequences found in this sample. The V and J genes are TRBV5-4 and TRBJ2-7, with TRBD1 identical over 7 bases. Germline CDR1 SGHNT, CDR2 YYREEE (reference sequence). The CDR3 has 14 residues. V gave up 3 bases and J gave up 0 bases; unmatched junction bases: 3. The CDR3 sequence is CASSSGTASYEQYF. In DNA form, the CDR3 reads TGTGCCAGCAGCTCGGGGACAGCCTCCTACGAGCAGTACTTC. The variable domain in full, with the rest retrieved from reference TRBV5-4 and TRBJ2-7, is ETGVTQSPTHLIKTRGQQVTLRCSSQSGHNTVSWYQQALGQGPQFIFQYYREEENGRGNFPPRFSGLQFPNYSSELNVNALELDDSALYLCASSSGTASYEQYFGPGTRLTVT.

CDR3 sequence (DNA): TGTGCCAGCAGCCGGAGACTAGCGGGAGATGGGGTCACAGATACGCAGTATTTT. This sequence encodes CASSRRLAGDGVTDTQYF. The rearrangement links TRBV7-9 to TRBJ2-3; TRBD2 matches at 12 bases. CDR3 length: 18 amino acids. V was clipped by 5 bases and J by 2 bases; unmatched bases: 11. The germline CDR1 and CDR2 sequences are SEHNR and FQNEAQ (reference sequence).

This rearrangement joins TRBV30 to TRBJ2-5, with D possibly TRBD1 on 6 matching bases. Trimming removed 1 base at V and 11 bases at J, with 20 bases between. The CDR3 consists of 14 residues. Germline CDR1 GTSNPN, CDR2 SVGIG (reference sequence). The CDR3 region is CAWSARKTGWKQYF. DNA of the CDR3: TGTGCCTGGAGTGCAAGAAAAACAGGGTGGAAGCAGTACTTC.

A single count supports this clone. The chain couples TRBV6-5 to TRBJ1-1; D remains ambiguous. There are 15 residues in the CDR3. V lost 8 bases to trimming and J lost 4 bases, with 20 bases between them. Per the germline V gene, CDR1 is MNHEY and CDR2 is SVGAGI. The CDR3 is CASRPRVQFSTEAFF. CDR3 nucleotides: TGTGCCAGCCGGCCTAGGGTCCAGTTTAGCACTGAAGCTTTCTTT.

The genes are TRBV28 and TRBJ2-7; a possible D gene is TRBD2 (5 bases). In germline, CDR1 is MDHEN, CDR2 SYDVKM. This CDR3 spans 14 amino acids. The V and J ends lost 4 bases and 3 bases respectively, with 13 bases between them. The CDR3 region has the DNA TGTGCCAGCAGTTCCTCCGGGATGGTCTACGAGCAGTACTTC. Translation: CASSSSGMVYEQYF. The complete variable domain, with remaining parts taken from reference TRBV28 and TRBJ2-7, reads DVKVTQSSRYLVKRTGEKVFLECVQDMDHENMFWYRQDPGLGLRLIYFSYDVKMKEKGDIPEGYSVSREKKERFSLILESASTNQTSMYLCASSSSGMVYEQYFGPGTRLTVT.

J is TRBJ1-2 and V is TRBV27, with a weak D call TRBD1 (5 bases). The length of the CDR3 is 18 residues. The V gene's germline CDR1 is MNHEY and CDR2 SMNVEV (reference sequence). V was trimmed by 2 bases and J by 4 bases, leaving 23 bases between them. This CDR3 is CASSLLAPGTRGIYGYTF. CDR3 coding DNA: TGTGCCAGCAGTTTACTCGCACCGGGCACGAGGGGAATCTATGGCTACACCTTC.